This is a list of T cell receptor beta chains from one sample in a study of blood T cell repertoires in COVID-19. Data came from immunoSEQ multiplex PCR; TCRdb stores just in-frame clones and leaves some out. The table has approximately 100,000 clones, more than 85% seen once. Sequencing used peripheral blood. The origin of the receptors is a human donor with acute or convalescent COVID-19. The donor label of this sample is uncertain. The CDR3 runs from the conserved cysteine through the conserved F or W. A D gene is named only where the DNA matches it firmly. Size is stated for part of the rows, as once, few or many counts, or as a class when the clone is expanded.

TRBJ1-6 | - | TRBV18 | - | 13 | TGTGCCAGCTCACCAGGAGATAATTCACCCCTCCACTTT | CASSPGDNSPLHF
TRBJ2-1 | - | TRBV27 | - | 12 | TGTGCCAGCAGTTTATCAGCCCATGAGCAGTTCTTC | CASSLSAHEQFF
TRBJ2-2 | - | TRBV7-2 | TRBD2 | 13 | TGTGCCGGGAGCGGGAGGAACACCGGGGAGCTGTTTTTT | CAGSGRNTGELFF
TRBJ2-1 | - | TRBV15 | TRBD2 | 16 | TGTGCCACCAGCAGGGAAGCGGGAGGGGGGTACAATGAGCAGTTCTTC | CATSREAGGGYNEQFF
TRBJ2-2 | - | TRBV16 | TRBD1 | 17 | TGTGCCAGCAGCCAAAGTCAGGGGGCGCAGAACACCGGGGAGCTGTTTTTT | CASSQSQGAQNTGELFF
TRBJ2-1 | - | TRBV7-3 | TRBD2 | 16 | TGTGCCAGCAGCTTATACGGGGGAGGGACCTACAATGAGCAGTTCTTC | CASSLYGGGTYNEQFF
TRBJ1-5 | - | TRBV3-1/TRBV3-2 | TRBD1 | 15 | TGTGCCAGCAGCGGTACAGGGGCGGGCAATCAGCCCCAGCATTTT | CASSGTGAGNQPQHF
TRBJ1-5 | - | TRBV10-2 | - | 15 | TGCGCCAGCAGTGAGCCGACCACAGGGTATCAGCCCCAGCATTTT | CASSEPTTGYQPQHF
TRBJ2-7 | - | TRBV6-5 | - | 16 | TGTGCCAGCAGTTCCCAAACAGGGAGCGTCTCCTACGAGCAGTACTTC | CASSSQTGSVSYEQYF
TRBJ2-1 | - | TRBV10-3 | TRBD2 | 15 | TGTGCCATCAGGGTACTAGCGGATATACGGGGTGAGCAGTTCTTC | CAIRVLADIRGEQFF
TRBJ2-7 | - | TRBV29-1 | TRBD1 | 15 | TGCAGCGTAGAACTGGGACAGGGTTTCACCTACGAGCAGTACTTC | CSVELGQGFTYEQYF
TRBJ2-1 | - | TRBV21-1 | - | 19 | TGTGCCAGCGAAAAACCGGGACAGGGCATAAACAAGGAAGGCCATGAGCAGTTCTTC | CASEKPGQGINKEGHEQFF
TRBJ2-1 | - | TRBV6-5 | - | 13 | TGTGCCAGCAGTCGTCTAGTACTCCATGAGCAGTTCTTC | CASSRLVLHEQFF
TRBJ2-5 | - | TRBV1 | - | 15 | TGCACCAGCAGCGAGGGGGTTGAGGACCAAGAGACCCAGTACTTC | CTSSEGVEDQETQYF
TRBJ1-4 | few | TRBV28 | TRBD1 | 14 | TGTGCCAGTGTTCCGGGACAGGGATGGGAAAAACTGTTTTTT | CASVPGQGWEKLFF
TRBJ1-4 | - | TRBV20-1 | - | 11 | TGCAGTGCTAGAATCTATGAAAAACTGTTTTTT | CSARIYEKLFF
TRBJ2-7 | - | TRBV7-2 | TRBD2 | 16 | TGTGCCAGCAGCTTATCCACGGGACTAGCTTTTTACGAGCAGTACTTC | CASSLSTGLAFYEQYF
TRBJ2-4 | - | TRBV6-2/TRBV6-3 | TRBD2 | 16 | TGTGCCAGCAGTTCGGCGGCTAGCGGGGGTGAAAACATTCAGTACTTC | CASSSAASGGENIQYF
TRBJ2-1 | - | TRBV5-1 | TRBD2 | 15 | TGCGCCAGCAGCCGGACTAGCGGCTCCTACAATGAGCAGTTCTTC | CASSRTSGSYNEQFF
TRBJ1-2 | - | TRBV7-9 | TRBD1 | 18 | TGTGCCAGCAGCTCAACTACGGGACAGGGACCTACTAACTATGGCTACACCTTC | CASSSTTGQGPTNYGYTF
TRBJ2-3 | - | TRBV4-2 | - | 15 | TGTGCCAGCAGCCAAGAGACACGAGGCACAGATACGCAGTATTTT | CASSQETRGTDTQYF
TRBJ2-7 | - | TRBV19 | - | 19 | TGTGCCAGTAGCAACAACCCCCCAGTAACAGGGTTTAGAACTGGCGAGCAGTACTTC | CASSNNPPVTGFRTGEQYF
TRBJ2-5 | - | TRBV4-2 | TRBD2 | 15 | TGTGCCAGCAGCCTCGGGACTAGCGGCAGGGAGACCCAGTACTTC | CASSLGTSGRETQYF
TRBJ1-5 | - | TRBV27 | TRBD1 | 16 | TGTGCCAGCAGGGGACTGACAGGGGCCAACAATCAGCCCCAGCATTTT | CASRGLTGANNQPQHF
TRBJ2-1 | - | TRBV27 | - | 14 | TGTGCCAGCAAGAGCGGAGTCCCCCACAATGAGCAGTTCTTC | CASKSGVPHNEQFF
TRBJ2-7 | few | TRBV18 | - | 14 | TGTGCCAGCTCACCAGTGACAGGAGGAGGCGAGCAGTACTTC | CASSPVTGGGEQYF
TRBJ1-4 | - | TRBV6-5 | - | 14 | TGTGCCAGCAGGACAGAGGCTGTAACTGGAAAACTGTTTTTT | CASRTEAVTGKLFF
TRBJ2-7 | - | TRBV7-9 | - | 15 | TGTGCCAGCAGCTTAGCGCTTAGCGACTCCTACGAGCAGTACTTC | CASSLALSDSYEQYF
TRBJ1-5 | - | TRBV12-5 | - | 14 | TGTGCTAGTGGTTTGTCACATTCGAATCAGCCCCAGCATTTT | CASGLSHSNQPQHF
TRBJ1-6 | few | TRBV9 | - | 14 | TGTGCCAGCAGCGTAACAGATAATAATTCACCCCTCCACTTT | CASSVTDNNSPLHF
TRBJ1-1 | - | TRBV6-5 | TRBD1 | 15 | TGTGCCAGCAGTTACTCGGATACAGGGGATACTGAAGCTTTCTTT | CASSYSDTGDTEAFF
TRBJ2-2 | - | TRBV9 | - | 13 | TGTGCCAGCAGCCCTCCCTTTTCCGGGGAGCTGTTTTTT | CASSPPFSGELFF
TRBJ1-5 | - | TRBV6-2/TRBV6-3 | - | 17 | TGTGCCAGCAGCCATAATTCAGGTTTTTTGAACAATCAGCCCCAGCATTTT | CASSHNSGFLNNQPQHF
TRBJ2-1 | - | TRBV9 | - | 15 | TGTGCCAGCAGCGTAGAGGGAGGCTCCTACAATGAGCAGTTCTTC | CASSVEGGSYNEQFF
TRBJ2-7 | - | TRBV5-4 | TRBD1 | 16 | TGTGCCAGCAGCTTGCCGCCGGGACAGAGCTCCTACGAGCAGTACTTC | CASSLPPGQSSYEQYF
TRBJ2-3 | - | TRBV7-3 | TRBD2 | 16 | TGTGCCAGCAGCCCCAATGGGCGGGGGATCACAGATACGCAGTATTTT | CASSPNGRGITDTQYF
TRBJ1-5 | once | TRBV30 | - | 17 | TGTGCCTGGAGTGGTTTATCAGGGGTTGGTAGCAATCAGCCCCAGCATTTT | CAWSGLSGVGSNQPQHF